This T cell receptor (beta chain) derives from a study of blood T cells in healthy people across ages. As for this clonotype: Its antigen is as yet unknown.

Study results and caveats: Diversity figures based on one million T cells were deemed too low.

CDR1 is SGHRS and CDR2 is YFSETQ in the germline V gene. Trimming removed 0 bases from V and 7 bases from J, with 10 bases in between. This CDR3 is built from 14 residues. Sample-barcoded 5' priming and a J-beta primer mix drove a second PCR of roughly 7 to 11 cycles. Carrying 12 random nucleotides, a template-switch adaptor labeled each individual cDNA molecule. TCRdb re-called the 5' RACE reads with MiXCR, one entry per CDR3 protein. The repertoire holds about 770,000 distinct CDR3 sequences, with roughly 44% as singletons. The chain joins TRBV5-1 to TRBJ2-2; D is ambiguous. The sequenced sample was blood. This receptor was taken from a man between 60 and 75 years old in good health. CDR3 nucleotide sequence: TGCGCCAGCAGCTTGGCCACCGGCAACGGGGAGCTGTTTTTT. It yields the protein CASSLATGNGELFF.